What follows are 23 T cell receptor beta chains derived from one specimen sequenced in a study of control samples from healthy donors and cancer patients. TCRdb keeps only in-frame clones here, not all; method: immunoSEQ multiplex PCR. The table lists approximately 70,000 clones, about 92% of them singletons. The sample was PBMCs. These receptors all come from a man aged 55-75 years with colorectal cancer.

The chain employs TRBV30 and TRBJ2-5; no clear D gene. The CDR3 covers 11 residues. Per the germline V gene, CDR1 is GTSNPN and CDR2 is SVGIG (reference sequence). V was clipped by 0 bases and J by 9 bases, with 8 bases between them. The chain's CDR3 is CAWSVGGAQYF. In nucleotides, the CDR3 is TGTGCCTGGAGTGTGGGTGGTGCCCAGTACTTC.

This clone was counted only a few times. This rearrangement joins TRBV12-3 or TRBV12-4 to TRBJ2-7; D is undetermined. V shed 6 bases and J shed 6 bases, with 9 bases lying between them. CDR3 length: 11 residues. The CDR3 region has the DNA TGTGCCAGCAGCCCCCAGACCGAGCAGTACTTC. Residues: CASSPQTEQYF.

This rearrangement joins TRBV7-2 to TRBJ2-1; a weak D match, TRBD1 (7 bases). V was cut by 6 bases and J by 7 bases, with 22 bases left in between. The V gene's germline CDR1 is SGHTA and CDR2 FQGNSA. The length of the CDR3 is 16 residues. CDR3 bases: TGTGCCAGCAGTAGGGACCTGAGCAGGGGGGAGAATGAGCAGTTCTTC. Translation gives CASSRDLSRGENEQFF.

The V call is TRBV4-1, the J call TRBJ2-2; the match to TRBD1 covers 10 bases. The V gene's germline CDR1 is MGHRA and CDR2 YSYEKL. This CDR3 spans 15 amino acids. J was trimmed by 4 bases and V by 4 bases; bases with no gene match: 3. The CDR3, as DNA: TGCGCCAGCAGCCCGAGGACAGGGGGCACCGGGGAGCTGTTTTTT. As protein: CASSPRTGGTGELFF.

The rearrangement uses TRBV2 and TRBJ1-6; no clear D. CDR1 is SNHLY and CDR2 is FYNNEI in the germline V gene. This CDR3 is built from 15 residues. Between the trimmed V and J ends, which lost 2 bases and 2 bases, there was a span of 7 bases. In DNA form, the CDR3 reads TGTGCCAGCAGTGAAACCTATACCTATAATTCACCCCTCCACTTT. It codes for CASSETYTYNSPLHF.

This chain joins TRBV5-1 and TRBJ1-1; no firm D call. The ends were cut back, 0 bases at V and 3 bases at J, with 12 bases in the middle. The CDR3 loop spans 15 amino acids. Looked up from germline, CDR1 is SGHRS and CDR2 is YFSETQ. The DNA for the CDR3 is TGCGCCAGCAGCTTGGATAGGGTCGGATACACTGAAGCTTTCTTT. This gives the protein CASSLDRVGYTEAFF.

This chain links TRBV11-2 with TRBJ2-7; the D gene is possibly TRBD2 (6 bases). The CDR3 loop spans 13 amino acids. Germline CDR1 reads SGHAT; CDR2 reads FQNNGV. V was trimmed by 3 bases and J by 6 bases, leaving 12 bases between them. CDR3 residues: CASSLYGGGEQYF. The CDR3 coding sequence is TGTGCCAGCAGCTTGTATGGGGGAGGCGAGCAGTACTTC.

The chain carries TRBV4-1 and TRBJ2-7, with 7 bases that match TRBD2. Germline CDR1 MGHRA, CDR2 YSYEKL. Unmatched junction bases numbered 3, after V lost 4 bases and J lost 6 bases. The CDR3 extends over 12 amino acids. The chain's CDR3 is CASSRGGTEQYF. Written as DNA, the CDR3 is TGCGCCAGCAGCCGGGGGGGAACCGAGCAGTACTTC.

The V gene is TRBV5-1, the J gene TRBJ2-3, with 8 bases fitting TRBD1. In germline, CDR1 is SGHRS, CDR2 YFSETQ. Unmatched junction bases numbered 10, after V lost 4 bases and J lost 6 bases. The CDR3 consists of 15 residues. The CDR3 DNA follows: TGCGCCAGCAGCACGGGACAGGAAGCTTTGGATACGCAGTATTTT. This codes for CASSTGQEALDTQYF. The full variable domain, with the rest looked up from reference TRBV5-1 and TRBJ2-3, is KAGVTQTPRYLIKTRGQQVTLSCSPISGHRSVSWYQQTPGQGLQFLFEYFSETQRNKGNFPGRFSGRQFSNSRSEMNVSTLELGDSALYLCASSTGQEALDTQYFGPGTRLTVL.

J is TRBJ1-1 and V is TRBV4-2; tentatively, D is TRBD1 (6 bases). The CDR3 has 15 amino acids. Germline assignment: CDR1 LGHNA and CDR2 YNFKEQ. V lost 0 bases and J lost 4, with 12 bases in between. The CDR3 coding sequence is TGTGCCAGCAGCCAAGATAGGACAGTACTCACTGAAGCTTTCTTT. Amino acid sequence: CASSQDRTVLTEAFF.

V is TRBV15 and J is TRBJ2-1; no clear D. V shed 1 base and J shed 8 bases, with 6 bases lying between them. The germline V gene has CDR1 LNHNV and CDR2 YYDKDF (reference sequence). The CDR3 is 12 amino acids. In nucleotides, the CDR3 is TGTGCCACCAGCAGAGCCTGGGATGAGCAGTTCTTC. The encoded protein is CATSRAWDEQFF. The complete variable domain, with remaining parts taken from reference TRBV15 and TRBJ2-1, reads DAMVIQNPRYQVTQFGKPVTLSCSQTLNHNVMYWYQQKSSQAPKLLFHYYDKDFNNEADTPDNFQSRRPNTSFCFLDIRSPGLGDTAMYLCATSRAWDEQFFGPGTRLTVL.

CDR3 sequence: CASSPGGWGEQYF. The CDR3 DNA follows: TGTGCCAGCAGCCCCGGTGGGTGGGGAGAGCAGTACTTC. This chain connects TRBV11-2 to TRBJ2-7; no definite D call. V dropped 5 bases and J dropped 7 bases, with 15 bases sitting between them. The CDR3 sequence is 13 residues long. Germline loops: CDR1 SGHAT, CDR2 FQNNGV. Supplemented by reference TRBV11-2 and TRBJ2-7, the full variable domain reads EAGVAQSPRYKIIEKRQSVAFWCNPISGHATLYWYQQILGQGPKLLIQFQNNGVVDDSQLPKDRFSAERLKGVDSTLKIQPAKLEDSAVYLCASSPGGWGEQYFGPGTRLTVT.

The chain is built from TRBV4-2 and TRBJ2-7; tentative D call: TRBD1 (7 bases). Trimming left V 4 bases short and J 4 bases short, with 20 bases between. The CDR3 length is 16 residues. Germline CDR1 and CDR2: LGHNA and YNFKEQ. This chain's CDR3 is CASSRTPPPGGYEQYF. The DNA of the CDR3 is TGTGCCAGCAGCCGTACCCCGCCCCCAGGGGGGTACGAGCAGTACTTC.

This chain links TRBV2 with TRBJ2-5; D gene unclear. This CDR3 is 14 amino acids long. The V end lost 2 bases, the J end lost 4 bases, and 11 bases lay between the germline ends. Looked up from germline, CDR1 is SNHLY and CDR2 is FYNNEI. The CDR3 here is CASSEMKAIETQYF. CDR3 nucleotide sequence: TGTGCCAGCAGTGAAATGAAAGCAATAGAGACCCAGTACTTC.

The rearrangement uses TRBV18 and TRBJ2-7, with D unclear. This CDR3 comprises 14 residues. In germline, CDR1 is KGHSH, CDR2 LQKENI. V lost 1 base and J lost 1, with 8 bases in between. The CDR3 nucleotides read TGTGCCAGCTCACCACAAGTCGCTTCCTACGAGCAGTACTTC. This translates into CASSPQVASYEQYF.

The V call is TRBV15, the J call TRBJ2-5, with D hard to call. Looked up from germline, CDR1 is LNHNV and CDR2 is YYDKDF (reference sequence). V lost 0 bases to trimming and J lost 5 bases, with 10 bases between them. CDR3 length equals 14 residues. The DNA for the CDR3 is TGTGCCACCAGCAGAGATAGGGCCATGGAGACCCAGTACTTC. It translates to CATSRDRAMETQYF.

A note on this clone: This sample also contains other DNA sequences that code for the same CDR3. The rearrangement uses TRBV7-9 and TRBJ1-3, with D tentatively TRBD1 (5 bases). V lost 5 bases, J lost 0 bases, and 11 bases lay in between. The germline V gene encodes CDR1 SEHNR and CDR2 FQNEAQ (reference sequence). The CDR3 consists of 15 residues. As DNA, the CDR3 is TGTGCCAGCAGCCCTAGGGGCTACTCTGGAAACACCATATATTTT. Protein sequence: CASSPRGYSGNTIYF.

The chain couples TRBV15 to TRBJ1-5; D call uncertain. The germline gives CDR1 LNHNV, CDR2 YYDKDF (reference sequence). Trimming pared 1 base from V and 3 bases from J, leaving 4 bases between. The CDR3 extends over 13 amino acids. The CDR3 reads CATSRAPNQPQHF. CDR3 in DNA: TGTGCCACCAGCAGAGCCCCCAATCAGCCCCAGCATTTT.

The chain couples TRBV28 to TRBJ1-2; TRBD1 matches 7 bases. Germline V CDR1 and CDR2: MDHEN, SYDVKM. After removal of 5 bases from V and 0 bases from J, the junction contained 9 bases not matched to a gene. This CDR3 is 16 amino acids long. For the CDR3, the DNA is TGTGCCAGCAGTCCCGAGGGGGCCTTTGCTAACTATGGCTACACCTTC. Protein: CASSPEGAFANYGYTF.

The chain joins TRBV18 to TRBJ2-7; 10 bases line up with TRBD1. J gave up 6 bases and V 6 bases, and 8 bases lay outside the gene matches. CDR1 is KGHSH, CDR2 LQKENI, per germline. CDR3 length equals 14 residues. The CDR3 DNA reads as TGTGCCAGCTCTAATTCGGGACAGGGGCGCGAGCAGTACTTC. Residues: CASSNSGQGREQYF.

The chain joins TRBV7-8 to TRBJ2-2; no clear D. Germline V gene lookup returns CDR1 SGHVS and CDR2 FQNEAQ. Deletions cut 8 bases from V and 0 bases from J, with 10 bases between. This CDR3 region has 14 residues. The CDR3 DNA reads TGTGCCAGCTTATTTGGCTCGAACACCGGGGAGCTGTTTTTT. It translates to CASLFGSNTGELFF.

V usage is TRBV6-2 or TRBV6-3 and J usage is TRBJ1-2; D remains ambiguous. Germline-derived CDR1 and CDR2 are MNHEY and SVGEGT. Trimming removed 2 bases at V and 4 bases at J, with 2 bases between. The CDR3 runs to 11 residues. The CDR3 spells CASSYIYGYTF. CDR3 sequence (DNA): TGTGCCAGCAGTTACATCTATGGCTACACCTTC.

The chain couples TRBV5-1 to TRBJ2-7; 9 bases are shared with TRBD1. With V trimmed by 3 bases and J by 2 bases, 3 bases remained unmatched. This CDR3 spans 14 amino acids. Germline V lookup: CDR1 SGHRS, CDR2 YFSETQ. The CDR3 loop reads CASSSGQGTYEQYF. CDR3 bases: TGCGCCAGCAGCTCCGGACAGGGGACCTACGAGCAGTACTTC.